What follows are 21 T cell receptor beta chains derived from one specimen sequenced in a study of blood T cell repertoires in COVID-19. Data came from immunoSEQ multiplex PCR; TCRdb stores just in-frame clones and leaves some out. Counted here are over 200,000 clones, about 90% occurring once; the ten biggest clones make up under 2%. Sequencing was carried out using peripheral blood. The receptors were sampled from a man in his forties with active or convalescent COVID-19.

CDR3 sequence: CASSLGQGIGDEQFF. CDR3 DNA sequence: TGTGCCAGCAGTTTGGGGCAGGGGATTGGCGATGAGCAGTTCTTC. The gene calls are TRBV28 and TRBJ2-1; D is perhaps TRBD1 (6 bases). The CDR3 totals 15 residues. CDR1 is MDHEN, CDR2 SYDVKM, per germline. Trimming left V 3 bases short and J 8 bases short, with 17 bases between.

This clone was observed many times. The chain recombines TRBV10-1 with TRBJ1-1; TRBD1 aligns across 7 bases. Germline CDR1 is WNHNN and CDR2 is SYGVQD (reference sequence). The CDR3 covers 13 residues. V lost 11 bases, J lost 5 bases, and 11 bases stayed unmatched. The CDR3 DNA reads as TGCGCCTCAACACAGGGGCTAGGGACTGAAGCTTTCTTT. Protein sequence: CASTQGLGTEAFF.

The rearrangement joins TRBV2 to TRBJ1-1, with 8 bases fitting TRBD1. The trim removed 6 bases at V and 0 bases at J, leaving 3 bases unmatched. The CDR3 is 14 residues long. CDR1 is SNHLY and CDR2 is FYNNEI in the germline V gene. The CDR3 loop reads CASRRTGMNTEAFF. In nucleotides, the CDR3 is TGTGCCAGCAGACGGACAGGGATGAACACTGAAGCTTTCTTT.

This chain connects TRBV6-5 to TRBJ1-2; no firm D call. V was trimmed by 6 bases and J by 1 base, leaving 12 bases between them. Germline assignment: CDR1 MNHEY and CDR2 SVGAGI. This CDR3 contains 14 residues. The CDR3 loop reads CASSLGLVNYGYTF. CDR3 nucleotides: TGTGCCAGCAGCCTTGGACTCGTTAACTATGGCTACACCTTC.

The V and J genes are TRBV28 and TRBJ2-3; 8 bases align to TRBD2. Germline CDR1 reads MDHEN; CDR2 reads SYDVKM. Trimming at V came to 7 bases and at J to 4 bases, leaving 7 bases not matched to a gene. There are 14 residues in the CDR3. The CDR3 is CASTSSGSPDTQYF. The CDR3, as DNA: TGTGCCAGCACCTCCAGCGGGAGTCCAGATACGCAGTATTTT.

The sample holds a few counts of this clone. CDR3: CASGLAGNEQYF. CDR3 sequence (DNA): TGTGCCAGCGGGCTAGCGGGAAACGAGCAGTACTTC. J is TRBJ2-7 and V is TRBV19, with 9 bases identical to TRBD2. The V segment lost 9 bases and the J segment 5 bases; nucleotides outside the gene matches: 5. The CDR3 runs 12 residues. Germline CDR1 is LNHDA and CDR2 is SQIVND (reference sequence).

V is TRBV27 and J is TRBJ2-7; TRBD1 matches 10 bases. Looked up from germline, CDR1 is MNHEY and CDR2 is SMNVEV (reference sequence). After removal of 5 bases from V and 2 bases from J, the junction contained 6 bases not matched to a gene. CDR3 length: 15 amino acids. The CDR3 protein is CASSPTGTGAYEQYF. As DNA, the CDR3 is TGTGCCAGCAGTCCGACCGGGACAGGGGCCTACGAGCAGTACTTC.

The CDR3 is CASSTGQEGDNTEAFF. In DNA form, the CDR3 reads TGCGCCAGCAGCACGGGACAGGAAGGGGATAACACTGAAGCTTTCTTT. V usage is TRBV5-1 and J usage is TRBJ1-1, with 8 nucleotides matching TRBD1. CDR1 and CDR2 (germline): SGHRS, YFSETQ. CDR3 length: 16 residues. The V and J ends lost 4 bases and 2 bases, in that order; junction bases with no gene match: 10.

This clone was observed once. This same CDR3 is encoded by further DNA sequences in the sample. The genes are TRBV5-1 and TRBJ2-5, with a possible D match to TRBD2 (6 bases). The CDR3 extends over 14 amino acids. V was shortened by 2 bases and J by 3 bases, with 11 bases between the two germline ends. The germline gives CDR1 SGHRS, CDR2 YFSETQ. CDR3 DNA sequence: TGCGCCAGCAGCTTCGGGGGACGGGAAGAGACCCAGTACTTC. Translation gives CASSFGGREETQYF.

The genes are TRBV29-1 and TRBJ2-1, with TRBD1 as a possible D gene (7 bases). V was trimmed by 5 bases and J by 5 bases, leaving 25 bases between them. The CDR3 length is 17 residues. In germline, CDR1 is SQVTM, CDR2 ANQGSEA. CDR3 in amino acids: CSVSGGPKSHMNNEQFF. The CDR3 DNA reads as TGCAGCGTTTCAGGGGGGCCCAAATCCCATATGAACAATGAGCAGTTCTTC.

This clone occurred once. The V and J genes are TRBV27 and TRBJ1-6, with a possible D match to TRBD1 (5 bases). V was pared by 4 bases and J by 5 bases, with 6 bases between. CDR3 size: 13 residues. Germline V gene sequence: CDR1 MNHEY, CDR2 SMNVEV (reference sequence). The CDR3 region is CASSYRNNSPLHF. CDR3 nucleotide sequence: TGTGCCAGCAGTTACAGGAATAATTCACCCCTCCACTTT.

The CDR3 DNA reads as TGTGCCAGCAGCCTACTGGGACAGCAGATGGTGCAGTTCTTC. Encoded protein: CASSLLGQQMVQFF. This rearrangement joins TRBV5-8 to TRBJ2-1; 7 bases are shared with TRBD1. V lost 4 bases to trimming and J lost 12 bases; unmatched junction nucleotides: 13. The germline gives CDR1 SGHTS, CDR2 YDEGEE. This CDR3 has 14 residues.

This rearrangement joins TRBV27 to TRBJ1-2; 8 bases are shared with TRBD1. The germline V gene encodes CDR1 MNHEY and CDR2 SMNVEV (reference sequence). This CDR3 region has 14 residues. The ends lost 3 bases at V and 12 bases at J; junction bases unmatched: 12. The CDR3 is CASSLTGTGGPNTF. For the CDR3, the DNA is TGTGCCAGCAGTTTGACCGGGACAGGCGGACCTAACACCTTC.

A few counts support this clone. This sample includes further DNA sequences coding for the same CDR3. The chain has TRBV5-1 and TRBJ1-1; D is possibly TRBD1 (6 bases). Germline V gene data show CDR1 as SGHRS and CDR2 as YFSETQ. V shed 2 bases and J shed 5 bases, with 7 bases lying between them. The CDR3 runs 12 residues. As DNA, the CDR3 is TGCGCCAGCAGCTTCAGGGGTACTGAAGCTTTCTTT. This sequence encodes CASSFRGTEAFF.

This clone was counted only a few times. The V gene is TRBV11-2, the J gene TRBJ1-1, with 9 nucleotides matching TRBD1. With 5 bases clipped from V and 2 bases from J, the junction kept 9 bases outside the gene matches. Germline assignment: CDR1 SGHAT and CDR2 FQNNGV. The CDR3 consists of 16 residues. The chain's CDR3 is CASSPWTGDSNTEAFF. The CDR3 DNA is TGTGCCAGCAGCCCATGGACAGGGGATTCTAACACTGAAGCTTTCTTT.

The rearrangement joins TRBV6-6 to TRBJ1-2, with D perhaps matching TRBD1 (6 bases). This CDR3 has 14 amino acids. The germline V gene encodes CDR1 MNHNY and CDR2 SVGAGI (reference sequence). Deletions cut 4 bases from V and 4 bases from J, with 13 bases between. The CDR3 nucleotides are TGTGCCAGCAGTTCAAACAGGGATGGCTATGGCTACACCTTC. Protein: CASSSNRDGYGYTF.

V is TRBV5-1 and J is TRBJ1-2; possibly TRBD1 for D (6 bases). The length of the CDR3 is 14 residues. The germline gives CDR1 SGHRS, CDR2 YFSETQ. Trimming shortened V by 0 bases and J by 6 bases, and 12 bases separated the two germline ends. CDR3 bases: TGCGCCAGCAGCTTGGCCAGGGGCGCGGATGGCTACACCTTC. This sequence encodes CASSLARGADGYTF.

The chain uses TRBV3-1 (or the pseudogene TRBV3-2) and TRBJ1-4; 7 nucleotides align to TRBD1. This CDR3 spans 14 amino acids. Trimming cost V 2 bases and J 7 bases; bases outside gene matches: 4. Germline loops: CDR1 LGHDT, CDR2 YNNKEL (reference sequence). The CDR3 sequence: CASSQRGGGEKLFF. The CDR3, as DNA: TGTGCCAGCAGCCAAAGAGGGGGCGGTGAAAAACTGTTTTTT.

V usage is TRBV2 and J usage is TRBJ2-3, with D possibly matching TRBD1 (6 bases). The germline CDR1 and CDR2 sequences are SNHLY and FYNNEI. Between the trimmed V and J ends, which lost 4 bases and 0 bases, there was a span of 14 bases. This CDR3 has 16 amino acids. The CDR3 is CASSVISDRSTDTQYF. CDR3 sequence (DNA): TGTGCCAGCAGTGTGATCTCTGACAGGAGCACAGATACGCAGTATTTT. The variable domain in full, completed from reference TRBV2 and TRBJ2-3, reads EPEVTQTPSHQVTQMGQEVILRCVPISNHLYFYWYRQILGQKVEFLVSFYNNEISEKSEIFDDQFSVERPDGSNFTLKIRSTKLEDSAMYFCASSVISDRSTDTQYFGPGTRLTVL.

This chain uses TRBV21-1 with TRBJ1-1. TRBV21-1 is annotated as a pseudogene. The CDR3 sequence is 15 residues long. CDR3 region: CARSSEEGRNTEAFF. In DNA form, the CDR3 reads TGTGCCCGCTCGTCGGAGGAAGGAAGAAACACTGAAGCTTTCTTT.

V gene TRBV21-1 combines with J gene TRBJ1-4. TRBV21-1 is described as a pseudogene. This CDR3 contains 19 residues. The CDR3 loop reads CASSKVSSGGERVNEKLFF. For the CDR3, the DNA is TGTGCCAGCAGCAAAGTCTCATCTGGGGGGGAGCGAGTTAATGAAAAACTGTTTTTT.